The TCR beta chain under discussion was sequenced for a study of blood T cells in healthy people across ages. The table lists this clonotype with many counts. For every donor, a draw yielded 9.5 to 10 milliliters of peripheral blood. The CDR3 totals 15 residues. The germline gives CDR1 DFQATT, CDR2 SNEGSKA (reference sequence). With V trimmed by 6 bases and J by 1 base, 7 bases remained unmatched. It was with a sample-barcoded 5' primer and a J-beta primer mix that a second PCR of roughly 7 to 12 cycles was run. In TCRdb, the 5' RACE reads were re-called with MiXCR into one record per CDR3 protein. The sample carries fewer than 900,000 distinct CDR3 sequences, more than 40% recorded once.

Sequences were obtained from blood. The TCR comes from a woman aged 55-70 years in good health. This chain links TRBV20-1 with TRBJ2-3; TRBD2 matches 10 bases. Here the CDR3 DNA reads TGCAGTGCCGAACCCCTAGCGGGGGGCACAGATACGCAGTATTTT. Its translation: CSAEPLAGGTDTQYF.